The clone carrying this TCR beta chain is deemed medium-sized. Antigen unknown. The data were taken from a study of metastatic and nonmetastatic thyroid tumors. Study context: The authors compared repertoires across blood and tumor or nodule tissue from malignant and benign thyroid patients.

In the authors' methods: Building a distant-metastasis classifier for papillary thyroid cancer drew on CDR3 differences across clinicopathological groups. TCRdb reassembled clones from the PCR reads with MiXCR. It is TCRdb's table, rather than the study itself, that gives the V and J calls and clone size. The table includes some 38,000 clones, 13% detected once. Overall study results and limits: Malignant thyroid tumors reportedly exceeded benign nodules significantly in TCR beta diversity, with the difference appearing in blood and tumor.

This CDR3 contains 12 residues. Germline values: CDR1 SNHLY, CDR2 FYNNEI. V lost 8 bases, J lost 6 bases, and 6 bases stayed unmatched. Patients had received no treatment of any kind before thyroid surgery. The sequenced sample was blood. This rearrangement joins TRBV2 to TRBJ1-2, with 7 positions matching TRBD1. This sequence was found in a female donor with papillary thyroid cancer or a benign thyroid nodule (not recorded which). Some clones in this sample may be carry-over from other donors' samples. The DNA for the CDR3 is TGTGCCAGCGGACCCGACAGGGATGGCTACACCTTC. Translating it yields CASGPDRDGYTF.